Presented here are 24 T cell receptor beta chains from one specimen sequenced in a study of T cell responses to AZD1222 COVID-19 vaccine. The data were produced by immunoSEQ multiplex PCR, yet TCRdb's version contains in-frame clones alone and is incomplete. The sample consists of 90,000 to 120,000 clones, around nine tenths of them appearing once. The source was peripheral blood, collected 28 days after the second AZD1222 dose. The receptors here all came from an adult who received the AZD1222 COVID-19 vaccine.

The genes are TRBV7-9 and TRBJ2-1; D gene ambiguous. CDR3 length equals 13 residues. Looked up from germline, CDR1 is SEHNR and CDR2 is FQNEAQ (reference sequence). Trimming removed 1 base at V and 7 bases at J, with 8 bases between. For the CDR3, the DNA is TGTGCCAGCAGCTTAGGGCTTAGAAATGAGCAGTTCTTC. It is translated as CASSLGLRNEQFF.

This clone has only one observation. The V gene is TRBV19, the J gene TRBJ1-2; 7 bases align to TRBD1. Germline values: CDR1 LNHDA, CDR2 SQIVND (reference sequence). Losses at the gene ends were 5 bases for V and 7 bases for J; bases not matched to a gene: 4. The CDR3 is made up of 12 amino acids. CDR3 residues: CASSATGLGYTF. CDR3 coding DNA: TGTGCCAGTAGTGCGACAGGGCTTGGCTACACCTTC.

The chain uses TRBV3-1 (or the pseudogene TRBV3-2) and TRBJ2-5, with a weak D call TRBD1 (6 bases). Deletions cut 5 bases from V and 4 bases from J, with 11 bases between. Per the germline V gene, CDR1 is LGHDT and CDR2 is YNNKEL (reference sequence). There are 13 residues in the CDR3. The CDR3 reads CASSKGTRETQYF. The CDR3 DNA reads as TGTGCCAGCAGCAAAGGGACACGAGAGACCCAGTACTTC.

The V call is TRBV9, the J call TRBJ2-7; 9 positions agree with TRBD1. CDR3 length equals 15 residues. Germline loops: CDR1 SGDLS, CDR2 YYNGEE. J gave up 4 bases and V 0 bases, and 5 bases lay outside the gene matches. CDR3 DNA sequence: TGTGCCAGCAGCGTAGAAGGGACAGGGAATTACGAGCAGTACTTC. Its protein product is CASSVEGTGNYEQYF.

The V gene is TRBV10-1, the J gene TRBJ2-1; 8 bases are shared with TRBD2. The CDR3 is 15 residues long. Trimming cost V 3 bases and J 4 bases; bases outside gene matches: 5. CDR1 and CDR2 (germline): WNHNN, SYGVQD (reference sequence). CDR3 nucleotide sequence: TGCGCCAGCAGTGACTCGGTAGCGGGATACAATGAGCAGTTCTTC. Protein: CASSDSVAGYNEQFF.

The count of this clone is one. The rearrangement uses TRBV11-2 and TRBJ2-1; D is undetermined. The germline V gene encodes CDR1 SGHAT and CDR2 FQNNGV. The ends were cut back, 3 bases at V and 9 bases at J, with 9 bases in the middle. The CDR3 extends over 12 amino acids. The CDR3 DNA follows: TGTGCCAGCAGCTTCCAGTTGGTTGAGCAGTTCTTC. Its translation: CASSFQLVEQFF.

This clone has only one observation. The rearrangement joins TRBV29-1 to TRBJ2-7; TRBD1 is a possible D gene (5 bases). This CDR3 contains 15 residues. Germline values: CDR1 SQVTM, CDR2 ANQGSEA. V gave up 4 bases and J gave up 2 bases, with 18 bases separating them. The chain's CDR3 is CSVGGPSEGAYEQYF. The CDR3 DNA reads TGCAGCGTTGGAGGCCCCTCCGAAGGGGCCTACGAGCAGTACTTC.

This sequence joins TRBV11-2 and TRBJ2-3; TRBD2 might be the D (5 bases). The CDR3 loop spans 16 amino acids. In germline, CDR1 is SGHAT, CDR2 FQNNGV. V dropped 0 bases and J dropped 0 bases, with 10 bases sitting between them. For the CDR3, the DNA is TGTGCCAGCAGCTTAGAGGCTAGCTCTAGCACAGATACGCAGTATTTT. Translating it yields CASSLEASSSTDTQYF.

The V call is TRBV9, the J call TRBJ2-1; no clear D gene. V was cut by 4 bases and J by 0 bases, with 14 bases left in between. The CDR3 consists of 16 residues. The germline CDR1 and CDR2 sequences are SGDLS and YYNGEE. The CDR3 bases are TGTGCCAGCAGCCCAAAGCGAGGTAGCTCCTACAATGAGCAGTTCTTC. Residues: CASSPKRGSSYNEQFF.

In this sample, this clone turned up once. The chain is built from TRBV5-6 and TRBJ1-2; TRBD1 might be the D (6 bases). V was shortened by 4 bases and J by 4 bases, with 11 bases between the two germline ends. This CDR3 is built from 13 residues. CDR1 is SGHDT, CDR2 YYEEEE, per germline. CDR3 loop: CASSPTGIYGYTF. Here the CDR3 DNA reads TGTGCCAGCAGCCCGACAGGAATCTATGGCTACACCTTC.

J is TRBJ1-3 and V is TRBV24-1, with D unclear. The CDR3 extends over 14 amino acids. CDR1 and CDR2 (germline): KGHDR, SFDVKD. V was clipped by 5 bases and J by 0 bases, with 7 bases between them. CDR3 protein: CATSVNASGNTIYF. CDR3 in DNA: TGTGCCACCAGTGTTAACGCCTCTGGAAACACCATATATTTT.

The J gene is TRBJ2-2, the V gene TRBV6-4; TRBD1 matches 8 bases. The CDR3 loop spans 14 amino acids. In germline, CDR1 is MRHNA, CDR2 SNTAGT. V shed 4 bases and J 3 bases; nucleotides not matched to a gene: 1. The CDR3 reads CASSGGQDTGELFF. Here the CDR3 DNA reads TGTGCCAGCAGTGGGGGACAGGACACCGGGGAGCTGTTTTTT.

This rearrangement joins TRBV27 to TRBJ2-3; the match to TRBD1 covers 7 bases. This CDR3 has 18 amino acids. CDR1 MNHEY and CDR2 SMNVEV come from the germline V gene (reference sequence). V dropped 3 bases and J dropped 1; count of bases not matched to a gene: 13. This CDR3 is CASSLDRSTILGTDTQYF. The CDR3 coding sequence is TGTGCCAGCAGTTTGGACAGGTCCACGATACTAGGCACAGATACGCAGTATTTT.

The rearrangement uses TRBV7-6 and TRBJ1-5, with 8 nucleotides matching TRBD1. The CDR3 is made up of 17 amino acids. V dropped 0 bases and J dropped 0; count of bases not matched to a gene: 4. Germline values: CDR1 SGHVS, CDR2 FNYEAQ. CDR3 nucleotides: TGTGCCAGCAGCTTAGCGCAGGACAGGGTTAGCAATCAGCCCCAGCATTTT. It is translated as CASSLAQDRVSNQPQHF.

V gene TRBV3-1 (or the pseudogene TRBV3-2) combines with J gene TRBJ1-3; 9 bases align to TRBD1. Germline-derived CDR1 and CDR2 are LGHDT and YNNKEL (reference sequence). CDR3 length equals 21 residues. The V segment lost 2 bases and the J segment 2 bases; nucleotides outside the gene matches: 19. The CDR3, as DNA: TGTGCCAGCAGCCAACTATACACCCGAACGGGACAGGGTTCAGCTGGAAACACCATATATTTT. It specifies CASSQLYTRTGQGSAGNTIYF.

This clone has only one observation. The chain joins TRBV10-3 to TRBJ2-3; no definite D call. Germline CDR1 is ENHRY and CDR2 is SYGVKD. V was pared by 3 bases and J by 4 bases, with 14 bases between. This CDR3 spans 15 amino acids. CDR3 bases: TGTGCCATCAGTGAAGCACATCCCGGCGCAGATACGCAGTATTTT. Translation gives CAISEAHPGADTQYF.

The CDR3 protein is CASSSRQGGGYTF. CDR3 nucleotides: TGTGCCAGCAGTTCACGCCAGGGGGGAGGCTACACCTTC. The chain combines TRBV12-3 or TRBV12-4 with TRBJ1-2; TRBD1 aligns across 7 bases. CDR3 length: 13 residues. V was clipped by 4 bases and J by 8 bases; unmatched bases: 7.

V gene TRBV6-5 combines with J gene TRBJ2-7; 7 nucleotides line up with TRBD1. Germline trimming cut 4 bases from V and 0 bases from J; bases unmatched to any gene: 6. Germline CDR1 and CDR2: MNHEY and SVGAGI. This CDR3 spans 15 amino acids. The CDR3 protein is CASSSGQLSSYEQYF. In nucleotides, the CDR3 is TGTGCCAGCAGTTCGGGACAGCTAAGCTCCTACGAGCAGTACTTC.

CDR3 loop: CAWSVLRTATYEQYF. DNA for the CDR3: TGTGCCTGGAGTGTACTGAGGACAGCCACCTACGAGCAGTACTTC. This chain links TRBV30 with TRBJ2-7, with a tentative D call TRBD1 (6 bases). Germline V lookup: CDR1 GTSNPN, CDR2 SVGIG (reference sequence). The CDR3 totals 15 residues. V lost 0 bases and J lost 2, with 14 bases in between.

This chain uses TRBV19 with TRBJ1-1, with a tentative D call TRBD1 (6 bases). V was trimmed by 4 bases and J by 6 bases, leaving 15 bases between them. The CDR3 contains 14 residues. Germline V CDR1 and CDR2: LNHDA, SQIVND (reference sequence). CDR3 DNA: TGTGCCAGTAGTAGAGGGATCGGGGGGCCTGAAGCTTTCTTT. This codes for CASSRGIGGPEAFF. The entire variable domain, with the rest obtained from reference TRBV19 and TRBJ1-1, is as follows: DGGITQSPKYLFRKEGQNVTLSCEQNLNHDAMYWYRQDPGQGLRLIYYSQIVNDFQKGDIAEGYSVSREKKESFPLTVTSAQKNPTAFYLCASSRGIGGPEAFFGQGTRLTVV.

The chain carries TRBV7-2 and TRBJ2-7; 12 positions agree with TRBD2. Germline-derived CDR1 and CDR2 are SGHTA and FQGNSA. The trim removed 5 bases at V and 7 bases at J, leaving 9 bases unmatched. This CDR3 comprises 15 residues. CDR3 region: CASSPRLAGVGEQYF. The CDR3 DNA sequence: TGTGCCAGCAGCCCCCGACTAGCGGGAGTGGGGGAGCAGTACTTC.

The chain uses TRBV11-2 and TRBJ2-7; 7 positions match TRBD1. The CDR3 consists of 14 residues. CDR1 is SGHAT and CDR2 is FQNNGV in the germline V gene. J was trimmed by 3 bases and V by 4 bases; bases with no gene match: 6. CDR3 amino acids: CASSSPGTDYEQYF. In DNA form, the CDR3 reads TGTGCCAGCAGCTCCCCCGGGACAGACTACGAGCAGTACTTC.

The chain employs TRBV7-9 and TRBJ2-7; TRBD1 is a possible D gene (5 bases). V lost 7 bases to trimming and J lost 2 bases, with 12 bases between them. CDR3 length equals 13 residues. In germline, CDR1 is SEHNR, CDR2 FQNEAQ (reference sequence). CDR3 sequence (DNA): TGTGCCAGCACCCTAGGACAAGCCTACGAGCAGTACTTC. Protein product: CASTLGQAYEQYF.

The J gene is TRBJ1-2, the V gene TRBV18, with 8 bases identical to TRBD1. Germline V gives CDR1 KGHSH, CDR2 LQKENI. The V gene end was trimmed by 6 bases and the J gene end by 5 bases; junction bases not matched to a gene: 17. CDR3 length equals 17 residues. CDR3 protein: CASSPNPGQGAKYGYTF. The CDR3 DNA reads as TGTGCCAGCTCCCCAAACCCCGGGCAGGGGGCGAAATATGGCTACACCTTC. Together with reference TRBV18 and TRBJ1-2, the CDR3 gives the full variable domain: NAGVMQNPRHLVRRRGQEARLRCSPMKGHSHVYWYRQLPEEGLKFMVYLQKENIIDESGMPKERFSAEFPKEGPSILRIQQVVRGDSAAYFCASSPNPGQGAKYGYTFGSGTRLTVV.